One and the same sample provided the 19 T cell receptor beta chains below, sequenced in a study of blood T cell repertoires in COVID-19. The assay was immunoSEQ multiplex PCR, and TCRdb's table has in-frame clones only and misses some. There are 200,000 or so clones in the sample; roughly 90% occur only once, and about 4% lies in the top ten. The sample consisted of PBMCs or T cells enriched from blood (not recorded which). These receptors originate from a woman in her thirties or forties with acute COVID-19.

The chain carries TRBV7-2 and TRBJ1-1; 8 nucleotides agree with TRBD1. J lost 4 bases, V lost 6 bases, and 16 bases had no gene match. Germline loops: CDR1 SGHTA, CDR2 FQGNSA. This CDR3 contains 17 residues. The CDR3 protein is CASSPLAQGGEGTEAFF. In nucleotides, the CDR3 is TGTGCCAGCAGTCCCCTGGCACAGGGGGGAGAAGGCACTGAAGCTTTCTTT.

The chain links TRBV27 to TRBJ1-6; 7 positions agree with TRBD1. Per germline, CDR1 MNHEY and CDR2 SMNVEV (reference sequence). The CDR3 extends over 16 amino acids. The J segment lost 10 bases and the V segment lost 4 bases, leaving 13 bases of the junction unmatched. The CDR3 region is CASSSTGIHPSSPLHF. The CDR3 nucleotides read TGTGCCAGCAGTTCGACAGGGATCCATCCGAGCTCACCCCTCCACTTT.

The genes are TRBV9 and TRBJ2-7; D call uncertain. The CDR3 length is 12 residues. Germline-derived CDR1 and CDR2 are SGDLS and YYNGEE. Trimming shortened V by 4 bases and J by 3 bases, and 8 bases separated the two germline ends. The CDR3 protein is CASSSNGYEQYF. The CDR3 DNA reads TGTGCCAGCAGCTCAAACGGCTACGAGCAGTACTTC.

The chain has TRBV7-9 and TRBJ1-1; the D is unclear. The V end was cut by 6 bases, the J end by 6 bases, with 11 bases between. The CDR3 has 12 amino acids. Germline V gives CDR1 SEHNR, CDR2 FQNEAQ (reference sequence). The CDR3 is CASSLADPEAFF. DNA of the CDR3: TGTGCCAGCAGTCTAGCGGACCCTGAAGCTTTCTTT.

This clone was recorded only once. The V and J genes are TRBV4-3 and TRBJ1-6, with 8 bases lining up with TRBD1. CDR1 LGHNA and CDR2 YSLEER come from the germline V gene. The V gene end was trimmed by 4 bases and the J gene end by 0 bases; junction bases not matched to a gene: 8. The CDR3 extends over 18 amino acids. CDR3 bases: TGCGCCAGCAGCCCAACCGGGACAGGTGGCTCCTATAATTCACCCCTCCACTTT. It is translated as CASSPTGTGGSYNSPLHF.

This sequence joins TRBV14 and TRBJ1-3, with no clear D. Germline-derived CDR1 and CDR2 are SGHDN and FVKESK. This CDR3 has 11 amino acids. Trimming stripped 1 base from V and 8 bases from J, with 3 bases between. The CDR3 bases are TGTGCCAGCAGCCAAGCTGACACCATATATTTT. It translates to CASSQADTIYF.

The chain uses TRBV12-3 or TRBV12-4 and TRBJ2-7; D remains ambiguous. The V and J ends lost 5 bases and 4 bases respectively, with 6 bases between them. This CDR3 has 11 residues. The CDR3 bases are TGTGCCAGCAGTACAAAGTACGAGCAGTACTTC. This sequence encodes CASSTKYEQYF.

The gene calls are TRBV19 and TRBJ1-5; TRBD1 matches 8 bases. With 1 base clipped from V and 4 bases from J, the junction kept 15 bases outside the gene matches. This CDR3 has 19 amino acids. CDR1 is LNHDA and CDR2 is SQIVND in the germline V gene (reference sequence). The CDR3 DNA sequence: TGTGCCAGTAGTATAGCCGGCCAGGGGGCAAGTTTAGAGAATCAGCCCCAGCATTTT. This translates into CASSIAGQGASLENQPQHF.

The chain couples TRBV2 to TRBJ2-7, with D tentatively TRBD2 (6 bases). In germline, CDR1 is SNHLY, CDR2 FYNNEI. CDR3 length equals 13 residues. Trimming cost V 4 bases and J 5 bases, with 12 bases left between them. CDR3 residues: CASSAGTRDEQYV. CDR3 DNA sequence: TGTGCCAGCAGTGCGGGGACTCGGGACGAGCAGTACGTC.

V and J are TRBV4-2 and TRBJ1-2; TRBD1 is a possible D gene (6 bases). This CDR3 comprises 15 residues. The V gene lost 4 bases and the J gene lost 4 bases, with 16 bases spanning the gap. Germline CDR1 and CDR2: LGHNA and YNFKEQ. The DNA of the CDR3 is TGTGCCAGCAGCCCTACTAGACAGGAACCCTATGGCTACACCTTC. This sequence encodes CASSPTRQEPYGYTF.

In the case of this clone: A junction boundary mismatches the germline segment, possibly from a read error. The rearrangement uses TRBV3-1 (or the pseudogene TRBV3-2) and TRBJ1-3, with D perhaps TRBD1 (5 bases). CDR1 is LGHDT and CDR2 is YNNKEL in the germline V gene (reference sequence). CDR3 length: 17 residues. The CDR3 DNA reads TGTACCAGCAGCCAAGATTTGTCCAGGGTTACTGGAAACACCATATATTTT. Amino acids: CTSSQDLSRVTGNTIYF.

The rearrangement links TRBV4-1 to TRBJ1-2; D may be TRBD1 (6 bases). V dropped 2 bases and J dropped 0 bases, with 19 bases sitting between them. Germline V gene data show CDR1 as MGHRA and CDR2 as YSYEKL. There are 18 residues in the CDR3. DNA of the CDR3: TGCGCCAGCAGCCAACCCACACGCCGGACAGCAGCTAACTATGGCTACACCTTC. It is translated as CASSQPTRRTAANYGYTF.

The genes are TRBV7-8 and TRBJ1-5; 11 nucleotides match TRBD1. The germline V gene has CDR1 SGHVS and CDR2 FQNEAQ. The CDR3 runs to 16 residues. V shed 6 bases, J shed 10 bases, and the junction held 14 bases outside the gene matches. CDR3 residues: CASSFPGQGVSGPQHF. Here the CDR3 DNA reads TGTGCCAGCAGTTTTCCGGGACAGGGGGTCTCTGGACCCCAGCATTTT. Full variable domain (remainder filled in from reference TRBV7-8 and TRBJ1-5): GAGVSQSPRYKVAKRGQDVALRCDPISGHVSLFWYQQALGQGPEFLTYFQNEAQLDKSGLPSDRFFAERPEGSVSTLKIQRTQQEDSAVYLCASSFPGQGVSGPQHFGDGTRLSIL.

The rearrangement uses TRBV6-5 and TRBJ2-7, with no clear D. Trimming removed 3 bases from V and 2 bases from J, with 8 bases in between. CDR1 MNHEY and CDR2 SVGAGI come from the germline V gene. The CDR3 is 13 amino acids. CDR3 region: CASSYGSTYEQYF. The CDR3 nucleotides are TGTGCCAGCAGTTATGGCTCAACCTACGAGCAGTACTTC.

The chain couples TRBV5-8 to TRBJ1-6, with D tentatively TRBD1 (6 bases). Trimming took off 5 bases at V and 7 bases at J, with 13 bases between the two ends. The CDR3 extends over 14 amino acids. Germline-derived CDR1 and CDR2 are SGHTS and YDEGEE. The DNA for the CDR3 is TGTGCCAGCAGTCCGGACAGACGGAATTCACCCCTCCACTTT. This encodes CASSPDRRNSPLHF.

This sequence joins TRBV7-9 and TRBJ1-1, with 9 bases lining up with TRBD1. The CDR3 is 15 amino acids. Germline V gene sequence: CDR1 SEHNR, CDR2 FQNEAQ (reference sequence). V shed 7 bases and J 1 base; nucleotides not matched to a gene: 7. DNA for the CDR3: TGTGCCAGCACCAAGACAGGGGGAGAGAACACTGAAGCTTTCTTT. Its protein product is CASTKTGGENTEAFF.

The gene calls are TRBV24-1 and TRBJ1-2, with a possible D match to TRBD1 (5 bases). V was trimmed by 5 bases and J by 2 bases, leaving 14 bases between them. The CDR3 sequence is 15 residues long. Germline V lookup: CDR1 KGHDR, CDR2 SFDVKD. The CDR3 reads CATSAPVGVNYGYTF. The CDR3 DNA is TGTGCCACCAGTGCCCCGGTAGGGGTAAACTATGGCTACACCTTC.

The chain combines TRBV7-3 with TRBJ2-2; 12 bases are shared with TRBD2. This CDR3 is 16 amino acids long. Germline loops: CDR1 SGHTA, CDR2 FQGTGA. V was clipped by 5 bases and J by 3 bases; unmatched bases: 4. CDR3 sequence (DNA): TGTGCCAGCAGCATCACTAGCGGGGGGTACACCGGGGAGCTGTTTTTT. It codes for CASSITSGGYTGELFF.

The V call is TRBV6-5, the J call TRBJ2-5; TRBD2 matches at 11 bases. Germline assignment: CDR1 MNHEY and CDR2 SVGAGI. The CDR3 has 15 residues. V trimming: 6 bases; J trimming: 1 base; junction bases outside the gene matches: 4. CDR3 DNA sequence: TGTGCCAGCAGGCTTCTAGCGGGGGGCCAAGAGACCCAGTACTTC. It encodes CASRLLAGGQETQYF.